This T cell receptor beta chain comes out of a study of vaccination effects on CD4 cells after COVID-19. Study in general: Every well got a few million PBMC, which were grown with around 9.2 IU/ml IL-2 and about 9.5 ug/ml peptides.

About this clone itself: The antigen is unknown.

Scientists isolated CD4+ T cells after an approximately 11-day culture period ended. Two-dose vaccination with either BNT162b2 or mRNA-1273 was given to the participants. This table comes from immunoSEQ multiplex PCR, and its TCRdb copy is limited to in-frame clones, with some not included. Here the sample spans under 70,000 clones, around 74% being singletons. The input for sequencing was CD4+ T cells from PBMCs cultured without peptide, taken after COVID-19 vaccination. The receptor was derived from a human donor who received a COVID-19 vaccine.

CDR3 amino acids: CASEAGWNTEAFF. DNA for the CDR3: TGTGCCAGCGAGGCAGGGTGGAACACTGAAGCTTTCTTT. The chain carries TRBV2 and TRBJ1-1; D is possibly TRBD1 (5 bases). Germline V gene data show CDR1 as SNHLY and CDR2 as FYNNEI. Trimming stripped 8 bases from V and 1 base from J, with 11 bases between. This CDR3 is built from 13 residues.